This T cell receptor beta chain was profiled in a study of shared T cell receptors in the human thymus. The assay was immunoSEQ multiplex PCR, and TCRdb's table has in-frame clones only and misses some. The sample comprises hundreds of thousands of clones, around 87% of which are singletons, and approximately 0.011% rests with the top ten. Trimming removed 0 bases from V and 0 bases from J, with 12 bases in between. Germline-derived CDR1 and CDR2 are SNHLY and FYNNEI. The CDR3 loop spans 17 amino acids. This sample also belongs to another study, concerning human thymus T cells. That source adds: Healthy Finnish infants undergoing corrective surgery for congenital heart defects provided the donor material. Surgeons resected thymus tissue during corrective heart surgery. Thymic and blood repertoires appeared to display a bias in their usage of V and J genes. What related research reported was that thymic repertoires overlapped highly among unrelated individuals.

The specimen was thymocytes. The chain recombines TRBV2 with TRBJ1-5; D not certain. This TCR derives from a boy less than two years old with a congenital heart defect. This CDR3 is CASSEAPRAYSNQPQHF. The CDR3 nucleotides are TGTGCCAGCAGTGAAGCCCCTCGAGCTTATAGCAATCAGCCCCAGCATTTT.